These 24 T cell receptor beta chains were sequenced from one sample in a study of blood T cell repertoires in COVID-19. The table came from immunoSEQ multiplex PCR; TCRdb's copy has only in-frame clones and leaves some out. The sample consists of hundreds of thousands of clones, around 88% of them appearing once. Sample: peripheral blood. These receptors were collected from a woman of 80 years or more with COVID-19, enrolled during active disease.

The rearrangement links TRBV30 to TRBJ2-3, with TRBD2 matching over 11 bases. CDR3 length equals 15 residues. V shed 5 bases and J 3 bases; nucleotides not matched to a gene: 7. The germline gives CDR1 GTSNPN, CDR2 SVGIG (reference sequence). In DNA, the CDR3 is TGTGCCTGGGAAAGGGGGACTAGCGGTACAGATACGCAGTATTTT. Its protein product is CAWERGTSGTDTQYF.

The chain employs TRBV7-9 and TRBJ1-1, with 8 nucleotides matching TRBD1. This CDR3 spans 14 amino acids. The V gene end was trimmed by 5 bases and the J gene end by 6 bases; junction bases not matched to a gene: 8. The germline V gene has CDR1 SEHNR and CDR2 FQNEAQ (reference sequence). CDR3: CASSLGQGSSEAFF. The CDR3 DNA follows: TGTGCCAGCAGCCTCGGACAGGGCTCGTCTGAAGCTTTCTTT.

The CDR3: CASSSNEKLFF. The CDR3 DNA reads TGTGCCAGCAGCTCAAATGAAAAACTGTTTTTT. The chain combines TRBV11-2 with TRBJ1-4; no clear D gene. The V gene lost 4 bases and the J gene lost 5 bases, with 2 bases spanning the gap. Germline assignment: CDR1 SGHAT and CDR2 FQNNGV. The CDR3 length is 11 residues. Supplemented by reference TRBV11-2 and TRBJ1-4, the full variable domain reads EAGVAQSPRYKIIEKRQSVAFWCNPISGHATLYWYQQILGQGPKLLIQFQNNGVVDDSQLPKDRFSAERLKGVDSTLKIQPAKLEDSAVYLCASSSNEKLFFGSGTQLSVL.

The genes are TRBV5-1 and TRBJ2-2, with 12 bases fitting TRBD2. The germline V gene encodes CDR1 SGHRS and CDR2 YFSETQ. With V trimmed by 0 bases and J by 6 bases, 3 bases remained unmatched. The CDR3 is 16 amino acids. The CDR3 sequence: CASSLALAGGPGELFF. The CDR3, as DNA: TGCGCCAGCAGCTTGGCACTAGCGGGGGGTCCCGGGGAGCTGTTTTTT.

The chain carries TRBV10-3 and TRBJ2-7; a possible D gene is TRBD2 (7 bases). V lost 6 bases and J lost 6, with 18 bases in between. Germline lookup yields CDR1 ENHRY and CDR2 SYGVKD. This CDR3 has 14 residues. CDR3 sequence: CAIRKGGGSSEQYV. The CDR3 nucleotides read TGTGCCATCAGGAAGGGGGGAGGGTCGTCCGAGCAGTACGTC.

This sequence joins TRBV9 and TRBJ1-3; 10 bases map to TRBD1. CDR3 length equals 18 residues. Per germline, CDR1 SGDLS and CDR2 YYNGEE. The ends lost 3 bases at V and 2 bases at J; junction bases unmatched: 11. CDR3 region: CASSGSTGGAKPGNTIYF. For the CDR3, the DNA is TGTGCCAGCAGCGGATCGACAGGGGGCGCAAAACCTGGAAACACCATATATTTT.

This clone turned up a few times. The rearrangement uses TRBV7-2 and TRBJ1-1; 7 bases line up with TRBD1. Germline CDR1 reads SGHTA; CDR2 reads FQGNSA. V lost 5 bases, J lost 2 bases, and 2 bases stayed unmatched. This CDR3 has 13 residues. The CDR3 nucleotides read TGTGCCAGCAGCCGACAGGGAAACACTGAAGCTTTCTTT. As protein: CASSRQGNTEAFF.

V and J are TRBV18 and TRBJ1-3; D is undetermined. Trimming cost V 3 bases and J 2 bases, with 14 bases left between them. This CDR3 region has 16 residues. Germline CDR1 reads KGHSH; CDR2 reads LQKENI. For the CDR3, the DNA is TGTGCCAGCTCACCGCCGGGGAGGGATCCTGGAAACACCATATATTTT. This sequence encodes CASSPPGRDPGNTIYF. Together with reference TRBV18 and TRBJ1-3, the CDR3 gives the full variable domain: NAGVMQNPRHLVRRRGQEARLRCSPMKGHSHVYWYRQLPEEGLKFMVYLQKENIIDESGMPKERFSAEFPKEGPSILRIQQVVRGDSAAYFCASSPPGRDPGNTIYFGEGSWLTVV.

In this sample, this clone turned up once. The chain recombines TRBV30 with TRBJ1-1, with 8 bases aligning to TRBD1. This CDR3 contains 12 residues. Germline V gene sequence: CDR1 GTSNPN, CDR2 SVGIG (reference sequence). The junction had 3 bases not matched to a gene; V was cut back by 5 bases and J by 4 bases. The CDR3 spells CAWGQGGTEAFF. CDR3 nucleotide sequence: TGTGCCTGGGGACAGGGTGGCACTGAAGCTTTCTTT.

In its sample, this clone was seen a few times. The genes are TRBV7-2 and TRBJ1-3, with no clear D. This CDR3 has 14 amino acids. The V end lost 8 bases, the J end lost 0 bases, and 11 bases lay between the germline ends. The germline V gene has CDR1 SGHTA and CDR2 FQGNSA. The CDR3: CASGKTYSGNTIYF. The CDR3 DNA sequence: TGTGCCAGCGGTAAAACTTACTCTGGAAACACCATATATTTT.

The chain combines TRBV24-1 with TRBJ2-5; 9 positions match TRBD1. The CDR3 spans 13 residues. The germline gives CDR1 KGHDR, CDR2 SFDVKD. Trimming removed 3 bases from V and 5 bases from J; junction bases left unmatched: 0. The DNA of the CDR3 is TGTGCCACCAGTGATACAGGGGGCGAGACCCAGTACTTC. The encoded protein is CATSDTGGETQYF.

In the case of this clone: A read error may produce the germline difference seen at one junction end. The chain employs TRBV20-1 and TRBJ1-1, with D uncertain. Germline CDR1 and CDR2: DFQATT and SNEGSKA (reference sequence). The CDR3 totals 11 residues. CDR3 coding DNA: TGCAGTGCCAGAGAGTCCCGGCGGGCTTTCTTT. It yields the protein CSARESRRAFF.

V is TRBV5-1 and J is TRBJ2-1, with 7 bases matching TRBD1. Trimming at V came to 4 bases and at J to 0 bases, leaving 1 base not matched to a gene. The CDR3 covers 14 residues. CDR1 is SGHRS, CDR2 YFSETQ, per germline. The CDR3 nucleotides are TGCGCCAGCAGCCCAGGGGGCTCCTACAATGAGCAGTTCTTC. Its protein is CASSPGGSYNEQFF. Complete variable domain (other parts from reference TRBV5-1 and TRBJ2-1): KAGVTQTPRYLIKTRGQQVTLSCSPISGHRSVSWYQQTPGQGLQFLFEYFSETQRNKGNFPGRFSGRQFSNSRSEMNVSTLELGDSALYLCASSPGGSYNEQFFGPGTRLTVL.

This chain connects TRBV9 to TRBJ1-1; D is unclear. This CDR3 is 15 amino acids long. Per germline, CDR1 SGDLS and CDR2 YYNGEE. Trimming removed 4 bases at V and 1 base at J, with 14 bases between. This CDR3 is CASSPRGGRNTEAFF. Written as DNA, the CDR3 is TGTGCCAGCAGCCCCCGAGGAGGGCGGAACACTGAAGCTTTCTTT.

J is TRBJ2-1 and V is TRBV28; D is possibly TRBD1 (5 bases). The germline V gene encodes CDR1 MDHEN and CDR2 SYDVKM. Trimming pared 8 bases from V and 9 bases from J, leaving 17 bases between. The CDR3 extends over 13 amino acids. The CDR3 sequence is CASLYQGSREQFF. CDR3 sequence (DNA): TGTGCCAGCCTCTACCAGGGTTCTCGTGAGCAGTTCTTC.

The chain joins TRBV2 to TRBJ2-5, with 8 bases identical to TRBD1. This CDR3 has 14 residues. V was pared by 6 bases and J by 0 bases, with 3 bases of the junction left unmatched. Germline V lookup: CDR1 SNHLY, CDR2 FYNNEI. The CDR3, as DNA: TGTGCCAGCAGCCGGACAGGGAACCAAGAGACCCAGTACTTC. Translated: CASSRTGNQETQYF.

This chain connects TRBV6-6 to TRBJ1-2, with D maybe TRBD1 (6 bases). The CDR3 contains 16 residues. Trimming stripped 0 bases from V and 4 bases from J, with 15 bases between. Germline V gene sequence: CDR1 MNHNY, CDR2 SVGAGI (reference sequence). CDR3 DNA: TGTGCCAGCAGTTACTCGAATTTGGGGGCGAGCTATGGCTACACCTTC. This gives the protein CASSYSNLGASYGYTF.

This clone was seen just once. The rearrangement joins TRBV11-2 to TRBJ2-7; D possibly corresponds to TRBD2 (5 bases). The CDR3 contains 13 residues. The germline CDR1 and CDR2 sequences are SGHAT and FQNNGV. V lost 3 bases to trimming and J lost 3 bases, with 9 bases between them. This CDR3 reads CASSFGDYYEQYF. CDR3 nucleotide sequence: TGTGCCAGCAGCTTCGGAGACTACTACGAGCAGTACTTC. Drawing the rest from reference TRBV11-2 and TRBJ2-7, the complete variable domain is EAGVAQSPRYKIIEKRQSVAFWCNPISGHATLYWYQQILGQGPKLLIQFQNNGVVDDSQLPKDRFSAERLKGVDSTLKIQPAKLEDSAVYLCASSFGDYYEQYFGPGTRLTVT.

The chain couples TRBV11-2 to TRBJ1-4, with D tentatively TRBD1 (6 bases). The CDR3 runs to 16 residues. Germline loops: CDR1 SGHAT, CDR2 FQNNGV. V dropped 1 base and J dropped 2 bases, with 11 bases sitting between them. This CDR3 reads CASSLGHRATNEKLFF. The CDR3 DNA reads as TGTGCCAGCAGCTTAGGGCACAGGGCGACTAATGAAAAACTGTTTTTT.

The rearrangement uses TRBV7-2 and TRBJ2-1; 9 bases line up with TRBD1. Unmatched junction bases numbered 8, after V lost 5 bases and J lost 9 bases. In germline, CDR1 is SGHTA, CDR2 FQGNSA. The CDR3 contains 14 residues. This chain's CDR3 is CASSPGQGSSEQFF. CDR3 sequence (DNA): TGTGCCAGCAGCCCGGGACAGGGATCAAGTGAGCAGTTCTTC.

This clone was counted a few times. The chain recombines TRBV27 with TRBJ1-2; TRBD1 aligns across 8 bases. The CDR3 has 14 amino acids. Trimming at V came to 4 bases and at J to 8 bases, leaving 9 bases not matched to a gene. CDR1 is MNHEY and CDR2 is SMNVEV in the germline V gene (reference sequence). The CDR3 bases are TGTGCCAGCAGTTCTTGGCAGGGGGCGCCCGGCTACACCTTC. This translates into CASSSWQGAPGYTF.

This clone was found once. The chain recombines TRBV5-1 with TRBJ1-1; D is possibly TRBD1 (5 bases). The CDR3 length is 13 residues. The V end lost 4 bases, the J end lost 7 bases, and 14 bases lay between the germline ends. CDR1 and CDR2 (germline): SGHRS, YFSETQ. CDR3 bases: TGCGCCAGCAGCCCCTTGGGGGAGGGTGAAGCTTTCTTT. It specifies CASSPLGEGEAFF.

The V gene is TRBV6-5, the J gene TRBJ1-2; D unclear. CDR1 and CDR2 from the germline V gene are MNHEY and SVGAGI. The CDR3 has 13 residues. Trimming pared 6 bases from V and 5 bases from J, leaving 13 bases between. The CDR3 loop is CASSRGRPYGYTF. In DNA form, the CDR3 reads TGTGCCAGCAGCAGAGGTAGACCGTATGGCTACACCTTC.

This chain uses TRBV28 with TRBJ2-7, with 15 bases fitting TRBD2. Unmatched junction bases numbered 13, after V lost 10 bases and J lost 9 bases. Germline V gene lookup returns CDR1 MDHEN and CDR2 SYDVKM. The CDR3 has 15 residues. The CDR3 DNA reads TGTGCCACCACTCAAGGACTAGCGGGGGGGCAGGTGCAGTACTTC. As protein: CATTQGLAGGQVQYF. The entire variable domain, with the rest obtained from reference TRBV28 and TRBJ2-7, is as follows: DVKVTQSSRYLVKRTGEKVFLECVQDMDHENMFWYRQDPGLGLRLIYFSYDVKMKEKGDIPEGYSVSREKKERFSLILESASTNQTSMYLCATTQGLAGGQVQYFGPGTRLTVT.